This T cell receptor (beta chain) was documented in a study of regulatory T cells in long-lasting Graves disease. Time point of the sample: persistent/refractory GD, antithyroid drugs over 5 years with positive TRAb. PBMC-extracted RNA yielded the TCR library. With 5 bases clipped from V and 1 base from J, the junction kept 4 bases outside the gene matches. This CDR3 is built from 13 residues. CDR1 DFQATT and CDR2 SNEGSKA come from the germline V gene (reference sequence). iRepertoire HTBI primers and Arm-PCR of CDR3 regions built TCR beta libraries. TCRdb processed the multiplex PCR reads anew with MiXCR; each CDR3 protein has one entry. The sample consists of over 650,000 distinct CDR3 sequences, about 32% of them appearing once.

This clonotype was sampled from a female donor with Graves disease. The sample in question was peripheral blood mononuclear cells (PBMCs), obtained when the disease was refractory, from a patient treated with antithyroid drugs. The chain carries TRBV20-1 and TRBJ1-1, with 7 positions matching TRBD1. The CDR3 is CSAAGTANTEAFF. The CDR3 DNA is TGCAGTGCTGCCGGGACAGCGAACACTGAAGCTTTCTTT.